A single TCR beta chain is shown here with its context. What it recognizes is unknown. Sequencing was performed with immunoSEQ multiplex PCR; in TCRdb, only in-frame clones are kept and a portion is missing. This table holds 25,000 to 35,000 clones, 85% to 90% found once. This sample was taken from a study of T cells in narcolepsy. General observations from the study: Autoreactive clonotypes reportedly recurred in blood of same and different patients, not controls.

Germline V gene sequence: CDR1 LGHNA, CDR2 YSLEER. The length of the CDR3 is 18 residues. J was trimmed by 4 bases and V by 0 bases; bases with no gene match: 9. V usage is TRBV4-3 and J usage is TRBJ2-5; 12 bases are shared with TRBD2. The receptor comes from a human donor with narcolepsy. Sample: CD45RA- memory CD4+ T cells from PBMCs. This CDR3 reads CASSQEPSGGAGRETQYF. The CDR3 DNA reads as TGCGCCAGCAGCCAAGAGCCTAGCGGGGGGGCCGGTCGAGAGACCCAGTACTTC.